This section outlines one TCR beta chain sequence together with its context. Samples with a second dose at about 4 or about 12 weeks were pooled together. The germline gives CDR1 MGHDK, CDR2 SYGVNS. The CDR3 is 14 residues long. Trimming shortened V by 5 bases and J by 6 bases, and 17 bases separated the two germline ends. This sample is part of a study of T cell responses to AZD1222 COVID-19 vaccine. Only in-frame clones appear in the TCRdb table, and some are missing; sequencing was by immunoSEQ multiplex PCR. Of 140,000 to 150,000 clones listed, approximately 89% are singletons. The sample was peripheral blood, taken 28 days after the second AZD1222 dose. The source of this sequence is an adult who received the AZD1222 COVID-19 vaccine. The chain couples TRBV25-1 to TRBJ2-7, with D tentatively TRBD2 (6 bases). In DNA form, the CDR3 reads TGTGCCAGCAGTCCCCTGGAGGGTATCGGCGAGCAGTACTTC. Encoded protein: CASSPLEGIGEQYF.